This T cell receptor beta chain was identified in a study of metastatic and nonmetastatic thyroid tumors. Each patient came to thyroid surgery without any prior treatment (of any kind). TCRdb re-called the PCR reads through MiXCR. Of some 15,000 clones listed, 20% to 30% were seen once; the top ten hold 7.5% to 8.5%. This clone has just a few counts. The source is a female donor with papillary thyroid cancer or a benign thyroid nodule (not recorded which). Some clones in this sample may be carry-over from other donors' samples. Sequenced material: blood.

Written as DNA, the CDR3 is TGTGCCAGCAAAGTCACTAGGGGGGGCAATGAGCAGTTCTTC. Protein product: CASKVTRGGNEQFF. The rearrangement joins TRBV12-3 or TRBV12-4 to TRBJ2-1; D is perhaps TRBD2 (7 bases). The length of the CDR3 is 14 residues. Trimming took off 7 bases at V and 6 bases at J, with 16 bases between the two ends.